This record concerns one T cell receptor beta chain sequence. Its target is unknown. This record comes from a study of CD8 T cells in ankylosing spondylitis. Trimming removed 3 bases from V and 0 bases from J, with 6 bases in between. Germline assignment: CDR1 SEHNR and CDR2 FQNEAQ (reference sequence). CDR3 length: 14 residues. Study-wide results and limits: Ankylosing spondylitis blood appeared to carry a characteristic TCR beta motif of roughly eight highly homologous variants.

Via MiXCR, TCRdb re-called the 5' RACE reads, giving one row per CDR3 protein. The table lists about 450,000 distinct CDR3 sequences, more than 25% of them singletons. The chain uses TRBV7-9 and TRBJ2-4; D gene ambiguous. The TCR was taken from a male donor with ankylosing spondylitis. The sample consisted of blood, either unsorted or a sorted T cell fraction (not recorded which). The CDR3 DNA reads as TGTGCCAGCAGCTTTGGAGAAGCCAAAAACATTCAGTACTTC. Protein sequence: CASSFGEAKNIQYF.